Presented here are 26 T cell receptor beta chains from one specimen sequenced in a study of control samples from healthy donors and cancer patients. Using immunoSEQ multiplex PCR, the repertoire was profiled, and TCRdb retains in-frame clones only, with some absent. The table records 99,000 or so clones, around 82% of them present only once. The sample was blood. The receptors stem from a man aged 60 to 75 in good health.

The table lists this clone with a few counts. The chain links TRBV6-6 to TRBJ2-5, with a tentative D call TRBD2 (7 bases). Germline lookup yields CDR1 MNHNY and CDR2 SVGAGI (reference sequence). Trimming removed 7 bases from V and 3 bases from J, with 12 bases in between. The length of the CDR3 is 13 residues. The CDR3 spells CASIKGGEETQYF. The CDR3 nucleotides are TGTGCCAGCATCAAGGGGGGGGAAGAGACCCAGTACTTC.

The J gene is TRBJ2-1, the V gene TRBV29-1, with no clear D. The CDR3 has 13 residues. Germline lookup yields CDR1 SQVTM and CDR2 ANQGSEA. Trimming stripped 0 bases from V and 7 bases from J, with 10 bases between. CDR3 amino acids: CSVEDPTENEQFF. The CDR3 nucleotides read TGCAGCGTTGAAGATCCTACAGAGAATGAGCAGTTCTTC.

The chain is built from TRBV7-2 and TRBJ1-1; D unclear. V was pared by 2 bases and J by 0 bases, with 10 bases between. The CDR3 totals 15 residues. Looked up from germline, CDR1 is SGHTA and CDR2 is FQGNSA. The CDR3 DNA follows: TGTGCCAGCAGCTTACTGCACAGCGTGAACACTGAAGCTTTCTTT. Its protein is CASSLLHSVNTEAFF.

The J gene is TRBJ2-1, the V gene TRBV4-1; D may correspond to TRBD1 or TRBD2 (7 bases each). Germline loops: CDR1 MGHRA, CDR2 YSYEKL. V lost 5 bases and J lost 6, with 14 bases in between. The CDR3 is 14 residues long. The CDR3 sequence: CASSGTGEGNEQFF. The CDR3, as DNA: TGCGCCAGCAGCGGCACAGGGGAGGGCAATGAGCAGTTCTTC.

The chain combines TRBV6-5 with TRBJ2-1, with D perhaps TRBD1 (5 bases). Germline V gene sequence: CDR1 MNHEY, CDR2 SVGAGI. The V end was cut by 2 bases, the J end by 10 bases, with 12 bases between. This CDR3 has 13 residues. CDR3 in DNA: TGTGCCAGCAGTTACGGGCAGGGCGGCGAGCAGTTCTTC. It specifies CASSYGQGGEQFF.

V usage is TRBV2 and J usage is TRBJ2-1; 7 nucleotides line up with TRBD2. CDR1 SNHLY and CDR2 FYNNEI come from the germline V gene. This CDR3 region has 15 residues. With V trimmed by 3 bases and J by 6 bases, 8 bases remained unmatched. As DNA, the CDR3 is TGTGCCAGCAGTGATAGCCAGGGAGGGCTCAATGAGCAGTTCTTC. Its protein product is CASSDSQGGLNEQFF.

This chain links TRBV6-5 with TRBJ2-5; D possibly matches TRBD1 or TRBD2 (5 bases each). Deletions cut 2 bases from V and 4 bases from J, with 14 bases between. The germline V gene has CDR1 MNHEY and CDR2 SVGAGI. The CDR3 runs 15 residues. As DNA, the CDR3 is TGTGCCAGCAGTTACCTCCAGGGACGGGGAGAGACCCAGTACTTC. It yields the protein CASSYLQGRGETQYF.

This sequence joins TRBV5-1 and TRBJ2-7; TRBD2 agrees at 9 bases. The germline V gene encodes CDR1 SGHRS and CDR2 YFSETQ. The CDR3 runs 16 residues. V lost 2 bases and J lost 0; bases outside the gene matches: 6. The CDR3: CASSLTSGSSSYEQYF. The CDR3 DNA follows: TGCGCCAGCAGCTTAACTAGCGGGTCGAGCTCCTACGAGCAGTACTTC. The variable domain in full, with the rest retrieved from reference TRBV5-1 and TRBJ2-7, is KAGVTQTPRYLIKTRGQQVTLSCSPISGHRSVSWYQQTPGQGLQFLFEYFSETQRNKGNFPGRFSGRQFSNSRSEMNVSTLELGDSALYLCASSLTSGSSSYEQYFGPGTRLTVT.

This chain joins TRBV28 and TRBJ1-4, with a tentative D call TRBD1 (5 bases). The CDR3 length is 14 residues. V was clipped by 5 bases and J by 3 bases, with 10 bases between them. CDR1 is MDHEN and CDR2 is SYDVKM in the germline V gene. The chain's CDR3 is CASSNTGANEKLFF. The CDR3 coding sequence is TGTGCCAGCAGTAATACGGGGGCTAATGAAAAACTGTTTTTT. Full variable domain (rest looked up from reference TRBV28 and TRBJ1-4): DVKVTQSSRYLVKRTGEKVFLECVQDMDHENMFWYRQDPGLGLRLIYFSYDVKMKEKGDIPEGYSVSREKKERFSLILESASTNQTSMYLCASSNTGANEKLFFGSGTQLSVL.

The chain uses TRBV10-3 and TRBJ2-7; D is unclear. This CDR3 has 15 amino acids. CDR1 and CDR2 from the germline V gene are ENHRY and SYGVKD. V lost 0 bases, J lost 1 base, and 10 bases lay in between. The CDR3 here is CAISESAGRSYEQYF. For the CDR3, the DNA is TGTGCCATCAGTGAGTCGGCAGGCAGGTCCTACGAGCAGTACTTC.

Only a few counts were recorded for this clone. The V gene is TRBV24-1, the J gene TRBJ1-5, with 8 bases fitting TRBD1. Germline V gene sequence: CDR1 KGHDR, CDR2 SFDVKD. The V gene end was trimmed by 3 bases and the J gene end by 4 bases; junction bases not matched to a gene: 13. CDR3 size: 18 residues. The CDR3 here is CATSDLELQGVGNQPQHF. Here the CDR3 DNA reads TGTGCCACCAGTGATCTAGAGCTACAGGGGGTTGGGAATCAGCCCCAGCATTTT.

The chain couples TRBV6-5 to TRBJ2-3, with D possibly matching TRBD1 (6 bases). Germline loops: CDR1 MNHEY, CDR2 SVGAGI. The CDR3 spans 15 residues. The V end lost 9 bases, the J end lost 0 bases, and 16 bases lay between the germline ends. In DNA form, the CDR3 reads TGTGCCAGAATTCCCCGGACAGTCAGCACAGATACGCAGTATTTT. This gives the protein CARIPRTVSTDTQYF.

This chain uses TRBV21-1 with TRBJ2-7; TRBD2, the table's D call, lacks a check against the DNA. TRBV21-1 is recorded as a pseudogene. This CDR3 is 16 amino acids long. The CDR3 region is CASSPAQREAGYEQYF. The CDR3, as DNA: TGTGCCAGCAGCCCAGCACAGCGGGAAGCAGGCTACGAGCAGTACTTC.

V and J are TRBV5-5 and TRBJ1-5; D is ambiguous. V was cut by 2 bases and J by 0 bases, with 12 bases left in between. Germline CDR1 is SGHKS and CDR2 is YYEKEE (reference sequence). CDR3 length: 16 residues. As DNA, the CDR3 is TGTGCCAGCAGCTTACGGGCCTCCTTTAGCAATCAGCCCCAGCATTTT. Residues: CASSLRASFSNQPQHF. The full variable domain, completed using reference TRBV5-5 and TRBJ1-5, is DAGVTQSPTHLIKTRGQQVTLRCSPISGHKSVSWYQQVLGQGPQFIFQYYEKEERGRGNFPDRFSARQFPNYSSELNVNALLLGDSALYLCASSLRASFSNQPQHFGDGTRLSIL.

V gene TRBV18 combines with J gene TRBJ2-7, with TRBD1 as a possible D gene (5 bases). The germline V gene encodes CDR1 KGHSH and CDR2 LQKENI. The CDR3 spans 16 residues. V was trimmed by 3 bases and J by 0 bases, leaving 15 bases between them. The CDR3 region has the DNA TGTGCCAGCTCACCCAGTGAGCAGGGCCTCTCCTACGAGCAGTACTTC. Protein: CASSPSEQGLSYEQYF.

The chain uses TRBV2 and TRBJ1-2; TRBD1 might be the D (5 bases). The length of the CDR3 is 12 residues. The germline V gene encodes CDR1 SNHLY and CDR2 FYNNEI. Between the trimmed V and J ends, which lost 4 bases and 8 bases, there was a span of 11 bases. The DNA for the CDR3 is TGTGCCAGCAGTGGGGACGCGCGAGGCTACACCTTC. Amino acids: CASSGDARGYTF.

This chain's CDR3 is CASSLGGHEQYF. The DNA for the CDR3 is TGTGCCAGCAGTTTGGGGGGGCACGAGCAGTACTTC. The rearrangement links TRBV27 to TRBJ2-7; possibly TRBD2 for D (7 bases). CDR1 is MNHEY and CDR2 is SMNVEV in the germline V gene (reference sequence). This CDR3 has 12 residues. Trimming removed 3 bases at V and 5 bases at J, with 8 bases between.

The V call is TRBV6-5, the J call TRBJ1-2, with D unclear. Trimming removed 6 bases at V and 5 bases at J, with 19 bases between. Per the germline V gene, CDR1 is MNHEY and CDR2 is SVGAGI. There are 15 residues in the CDR3. The CDR3 loop reads CASRWTGLSEYGYTF. In DNA form, the CDR3 reads TGTGCCAGCAGATGGACCGGGTTGTCGGAGTATGGCTACACCTTC.

In its sample, this clone was seen a few times. This chain's CDR3 is CASLTAFGTDTQYF. DNA for the CDR3: TGTGCCAGCCTGACGGCCTTTGGCACAGATACGCAGTATTTT. The chain employs TRBV28 and TRBJ2-3, with D unclear. V dropped 8 bases and J dropped 1 base, with 13 bases sitting between them. Per the germline V gene, CDR1 is MDHEN and CDR2 is SYDVKM. The CDR3 contains 14 residues.

The DNA of the CDR3 is TGTGCCAGTAGTACCACCCGTGGGGCGGGAGGCTACACCTTC. Protein: CASSTTRGAGGYTF. This sequence joins TRBV19 and TRBJ1-2, with D maybe TRBD1 (5 bases). The CDR3 spans 14 residues. V was shortened by 4 bases and J by 8 bases, with 17 bases between the two germline ends. From germline, CDR1 is LNHDA and CDR2 SQIVND (reference sequence).

The chain recombines TRBV7-6 with TRBJ1-4; no firm D call. The CDR3 spans 15 residues. From germline, CDR1 is SGHVS and CDR2 FNYEAQ. The V and J ends lost 5 bases and 6 bases respectively, with 16 bases between them. The CDR3 DNA reads as TGTGCCAGCAGCCCCCTGGACGGATTTTATGAAAAACTGTTTTTT. Protein: CASSPLDGFYEKLFF.

The rearrangement links TRBV4-2 to TRBJ2-5, with 13 bases that match TRBD2. Germline CDR1 LGHNA, CDR2 YNFKEQ. This CDR3 comprises 17 residues. V lost 4 bases and J lost 5; bases outside the gene matches: 10. Written as DNA, the CDR3 is TGTGCCAGCAGCCCCTTGACTAGCGGGGGGCCATGGGAGACCCAGTACTTC. It is translated as CASSPLTSGGPWETQYF.

This clone was counted a single time. The rearrangement uses TRBV19 and TRBJ2-2, with 7 bases aligning to TRBD1. This CDR3 region has 15 residues. V lost 5 bases and J lost 7; bases outside the gene matches: 10. Germline V gene sequence: CDR1 LNHDA, CDR2 SQIVND (reference sequence). This CDR3 reads CASSSSYRGNGELFF. The DNA for the CDR3 is TGTGCCAGTAGTTCATCCTACAGGGGCAACGGGGAGCTGTTTTTT.

V usage is TRBV9 and J usage is TRBJ1-1; the D is unclear. Trimming removed 0 bases from V and 1 base from J, with 10 bases in between. The germline CDR1 and CDR2 sequences are SGDLS and YYNGEE. The CDR3 sequence is 15 residues long. The CDR3 nucleotides read TGTGCCAGCAGCGTAGACTACTTTGGGAACACTGAAGCTTTCTTT. Protein product: CASSVDYFGNTEAFF.

The chain has TRBV28 and TRBJ2-7, with D tentatively TRBD1 (5 bases). The V end was cut by 2 bases, the J end by 0 bases, with 11 bases between. CDR1 is MDHEN, CDR2 SYDVKM, per germline. The CDR3 length is 15 residues. The CDR3 loop reads CASSLVAGISYEQYF. In DNA form, the CDR3 reads TGTGCCAGCAGTTTAGTAGCAGGGATCTCCTACGAGCAGTACTTC.

Only one count was recorded for this clone. This chain uses TRBV6-5 with TRBJ1-5; D is unresolved. Deletions cut 7 bases from V and 0 bases from J, with 13 bases between. CDR3 length: 15 amino acids. Germline-derived CDR1 and CDR2 are MNHEY and SVGAGI. In DNA form, the CDR3 reads TGTGCCAGCATTCCGACCGGTTATAGCAATCAGCCCCAGCATTTT. Protein sequence: CASIPTGYSNQPQHF.